This entry is about one TCR beta chain. Its recognized antigen is unknown. It has no much larger one-base neighbor in the sample; base qualities were not kept. After removal of 5 bases from V and 2 bases from J, the junction retains 19 bases not matched to a gene. From the germline V gene, CDR1 is SNHLY and CDR2 is FYNNEI. The CDR3, from cysteine to phenylalanine, totals 20 residues. Just CDR3 DNA is preserved here, 60 bases in frame from base 1. This sample is part of a study of control samples from healthy donors and cancer patients (dated by TCRdb to the early 2020s). The receptor library was made with the immunoSEQ multiplex PCR assay. Here the immuneACCESS table is served through TCRdb, limited to in-frame sequences with V and J called. Missing clones are a known gap in these copies; in checked studies unresolved V genes cover under half, and the rest lacks a known reason. The sample profile shows around 76,000 clones; roughly 90% of them were found once. The ten largest make up around 9.5% of the sample.

Sequences were obtained from PBMCs. This clonotype was sampled from a woman in her 50s with colorectal cancer. The V and J genes are TRBV2 and TRBJ2-5, with 11 bases aligning to TRBD2. CDR3 loop: CASSTPDIAGGPTPQETQYF. The DNA reads as follows: TGTGCCAGCAGTACTCCTGATATAGCGGGGGGGCCGACTCCGCAAGAGACCCAGTACTTC.